Following are 26 T cell receptor beta chains from one sample sequenced in a study of metastatic and nonmetastatic thyroid tumors. MiXCR reprocessed the PCR reads for TCRdb. The sample records about 45,000 clones, 4% to 5% being singletons. Not a single patient had been given any form of treatment at any point before undergoing thyroid surgery. The sequenced sample was blood. The receptors stem from a female donor with papillary thyroid cancer or a benign thyroid nodule (not recorded which). Some clones in this sample may be carry-over from other donors' samples.

This clone was observed at least ten times. The chain couples TRBV6-1 to TRBJ1-2; no clear D gene. There are 17 residues in the CDR3. The V gene's germline CDR1 is MNHNS and CDR2 SASEGT. Trimming took 5 bases from V and 0 from J, leaving 19 bases between them. The CDR3 DNA sequence: TGTGCCAGCAGTTACGCCTTAGGCTACAAGACTAACTATGGCTACACCTTC. This codes for CASSYALGYKTNYGYTF.

The V and J genes are TRBV5-5 and TRBJ2-5; D possibly corresponds to TRBD1 (6 bases). The V gene's germline CDR1 is SGHKS and CDR2 YYEKEE (reference sequence). The V and J ends lost 0 bases and 4 bases respectively, with 10 bases between them. CDR3 size: 14 residues. The CDR3 nucleotides read TGTGCCAGCAGCTTGGGGCAGGGGATAGAGACCCAGTACTTC. Amino acid sequence: CASSLGQGIETQYF.

This clone was seen at least ten times. The CDR3 is CSGRLAGTNEQFF. Here the CDR3 DNA reads TGCAGTGGAAGACTAGCGGGGACAAATGAGCAGTTCTTC. The chain is built from TRBV20-1 and TRBJ2-1; 11 bases match TRBD2. With 7 bases clipped from V and 7 bases from J, the junction kept 6 bases outside the gene matches. This CDR3 is 13 amino acids long. Germline CDR1 reads DFQATT; CDR2 reads SNEGSKA (reference sequence).

There are many counts of this clone. V gene TRBV18 combines with J gene TRBJ2-7, with no clear D. Germline loops: CDR1 KGHSH, CDR2 LQKENI. Trimming took off 3 bases at V and 1 base at J, with 7 bases between the two ends. The CDR3 is 13 residues long. CDR3 in DNA: TGTGCCAGCTCACCCGCCGGATCCTACGAGCAGTACTTC. It translates to CASSPAGSYEQYF.

The V gene is TRBV6-1, the J gene TRBJ1-6; possibly TRBD1 for D (5 bases). CDR1 is MNHNS and CDR2 is SASEGT in the germline V gene. The CDR3 is 16 residues long. Trimming removed 7 bases from V and 10 bases from J, with 23 bases in between. In nucleotides, the CDR3 is TGTGCCAGCATCCCAAGTGGGGCAGCCGCTAAGTCACCCCTCCACTTT. Its translation is CASIPSGAAAKSPLHF.

This clone was recorded many times. This sequence joins TRBV12-3 or TRBV12-4 and TRBJ2-3, with 7 bases lining up with TRBD1. The CDR3 has 17 amino acids. V shed 3 bases and J 2 bases; nucleotides not matched to a gene: 11. The CDR3 DNA sequence: TGTGCCAGCAGTTTCGGATCCCCAGGACAGGTCACAGATACGCAGTATTTT. Translating gives CASSFGSPGQVTDTQYF.

This clone was observed a handful of times. Relative to the germline gene, one junction end is altered; a read error may explain this. V gene TRBV5-1 combines with J gene TRBJ2-1; 10 positions agree with TRBD2. CDR3 length: 17 amino acids. Germline V gene data show CDR1 as SGHRS and CDR2 as YFSETQ. The CDR3, as DNA: TGCGCCAGCAGCGCTGGCGGGGGCCTAGCGGGAGACAATGATCAGTTCTTC. Protein: CASSAGGGLAGDNDQFF. The complete variable domain, with remaining parts taken from reference TRBV5-1 and TRBJ2-1, reads KAGVTQTPRYLIKTRGQQVTLSCSPISGHRSVSWYQQTPGQGLQFLFEYFSETQRNKGNFPGRFSGRQFSNSRSEMNVSTLELGDSALYLCASSAGGGLAGDNDQFFGPGTRLTVL.

The V and J genes are TRBV28 and TRBJ2-7; D might be TRBD2 (6 bases). The CDR3 contains 14 residues. V lost 4 bases and J 2 bases, leaving 12 bases between the germline ends. CDR1 and CDR2 from the germline V gene are MDHEN and SYDVKM. The DNA for the CDR3 is TGTGCCAGCAGTTCGGCCGGGGGACCCTACGAGCAGTACTTC. This translates into CASSSAGGPYEQYF.

This clone was recorded many times. The chain is built from TRBV9 and TRBJ2-1; the match to TRBD2 covers 8 bases. CDR1 and CDR2 (germline): SGDLS, YYNGEE. Trimming removed 4 bases from V and 0 bases from J; junction bases left unmatched: 3. The CDR3 length is 15 residues. The CDR3 loop is CASSTLAGSYNEQFF. The DNA for the CDR3 is TGTGCCAGCAGCACTCTAGCGGGCTCCTACAATGAGCAGTTCTTC. Variable domain in full (rest from reference TRBV9 and TRBJ2-1): DSGVTQTPKHLITATGQRVTLRCSPRSGDLSVYWYQQSLDQGLQFLIQYYNGEERAKGNILERFSAQQFPDLHSELNLSSLELGDSALYFCASSTLAGSYNEQFFGPGTRLTVL.

This clone turned up a few times. V gene TRBV12-3 or TRBV12-4 combines with J gene TRBJ2-3; D call uncertain. CDR3 length: 12 residues. Between the trimmed V and J ends, which lost 7 bases and 0 bases, there was a span of 5 bases. CDR3 sequence (DNA): TGTGCCAGCAAAGGTAGCACAGATACGCAGTATTTT. The encoded protein is CASKGSTDTQYF.

This clone was recorded many times. The chain has TRBV30 and TRBJ1-3, with D maybe TRBD1 (5 bases). V lost 3 bases, J lost 0 bases, and 12 bases lay in between. CDR3 length: 15 amino acids. Germline loops: CDR1 GTSNPN, CDR2 SVGIG (reference sequence). CDR3 coding DNA: TGTGCCTGGAGCGCGGGACTCTTCTCTGGAAACACCATATATTTT. It yields the protein CAWSAGLFSGNTIYF.

This clone was detected a few times. This may stem from a read error, because a much larger clone lies one nucleotide away. This rearrangement joins TRBV5-1 to TRBJ2-5; no reliable D call. There are 12 residues in the CDR3. Deletions cut 2 bases from V and 3 bases from J, with 5 bases between. Germline V gene data show CDR1 as SGHRS and CDR2 as YFSETQ. The CDR3, as DNA: TGCGCCAGCAGCTTTTTTGAAGAGACCCAGTACTTC. Translating it yields CASSFFEETQYF.

Many counts were recorded for this clone. The junction shows a germline mismatch at one end, possibly a read error. The chain carries TRBV20-1 and TRBJ2-7; possible D gene TRBD2, 6 bases. The CDR3 spans 11 residues. Per the germline V gene, CDR1 is DFQATT and CDR2 is SNEGSKA (reference sequence). For the CDR3, the DNA is TGCAGTGCTATGACCGGGAGCGAGCGGTACTTC. Translation: CSAMTGSERYF.

This clone was detected many times. This sample also contains other DNA sequences that code for the same CDR3. The rearrangement links TRBV5-1 to TRBJ2-7; 9 positions match TRBD1. The junction had 3 bases not matched to a gene; V was cut back by 0 bases and J by 5 bases. Germline lookup yields CDR1 SGHRS and CDR2 YFSETQ. This CDR3 region has 14 residues. The CDR3 here is CASSLARTGDEQYF. The CDR3 DNA reads as TGCGCCAGCAGCTTGGCGAGGACAGGGGACGAGCAGTACTTC.

The table lists this clone with many counts. The chain combines TRBV2 with TRBJ1-2; 7 bases are shared with TRBD1. Losses at the gene ends were 7 bases for V and 0 bases for J; bases not matched to a gene: 5. The CDR3 covers 14 residues. CDR1 is SNHLY, CDR2 FYNNEI, per germline. CDR3 amino acids: CASKRDRTNYGYTF. The CDR3 DNA is TGTGCCAGCAAAAGGGACAGAACTAACTATGGCTACACCTTC.

J is TRBJ2-5 and V is TRBV6-1, with D perhaps being TRBD1 or TRBD2 (6 bases each). Trimming left V 6 bases short and J 7 bases short, with 15 bases between. Looked up from germline, CDR1 is MNHNS and CDR2 is SASEGT. CDR3 length: 13 amino acids. CDR3 nucleotides: TGTGCCAGCAGCGCCCCGGGGGCGCGGACCCAGTACTTC. The encoded protein is CASSAPGARTQYF.

This clone has more than one count but fewer than ten. The V gene is TRBV6-1, the J gene TRBJ2-7; D possibly uses TRBD1 or TRBD2 (6 bases each). This CDR3 is built from 15 residues. Germline V gives CDR1 MNHNS, CDR2 SASEGT. V lost 1 base and J 3 bases, leaving 13 bases between the germline ends. CDR3 DNA: TGTGCCAGCAGTGAAGTCCCCGGGGGCCACTACGAGCAGTACTTC. It specifies CASSEVPGGHYEQYF.

This sequence joins TRBV20-1 and TRBJ1-2; 7 bases align to TRBD1. Trimming cost V 2 bases and J 7 bases; bases outside gene matches: 13. This CDR3 comprises 15 residues. Germline CDR1 and CDR2: DFQATT and SNEGSKA (reference sequence). CDR3 sequence: CSARNVGQPYLGYTF. CDR3 sequence (DNA): TGCAGTGCTAGAAACGTGGGACAGCCATATCTTGGCTACACCTTC.

This chain uses TRBV9 with TRBJ1-1; D not resolved. CDR1 is SGDLS and CDR2 is YYNGEE in the germline V gene. The CDR3 totals 13 residues. Trimming removed 4 bases at V and 4 bases at J, with 11 bases between. CDR3 amino acids: CASSQTWGTEAFF. DNA of the CDR3: TGTGCCAGCAGCCAAACATGGGGCACTGAAGCTTTCTTT.

This clone was seen ten or more times. The rearrangement uses TRBV30 and TRBJ2-2; unclear D gene. Germline V gene sequence: CDR1 GTSNPN, CDR2 SVGIG (reference sequence). V dropped 3 bases and J dropped 1 base, with 12 bases sitting between them. The CDR3 is 15 amino acids. CDR3 protein: CAWRTRALNTGELFF. The CDR3 bases are TGTGCCTGGAGGACCCGGGCCTTGAACACCGGGGAGCTGTTTTTT.

This clone appeared many times. V gene TRBV20-1 combines with J gene TRBJ2-3; D unresolved. The V end was cut by 1 base, the J end by 5 bases, with 4 bases between. The germline V gene has CDR1 DFQATT and CDR2 SNEGSKA (reference sequence). The CDR3 has 11 amino acids. CDR3 DNA sequence: TGCAGTGCTAGAGGAGTAGATACGCAGTATTTT. It codes for CSARGVDTQYF.

This clone has just a few counts. The chain joins TRBV6-1 to TRBJ1-1, with 9 nucleotides matching TRBD1. J was trimmed by 4 bases and V by 6 bases; bases with no gene match: 6. Germline loops: CDR1 MNHNS, CDR2 SASEGT. CDR3 length: 14 residues. CDR3 residues: CASRADRGSTEAFF. In DNA form, the CDR3 reads TGTGCCAGCAGAGCGGACAGGGGAAGCACTGAAGCTTTCTTT.

Worth noting for this clone: One junction end disagrees with the germline gene, perhaps due to a read error. Other nucleotide sequences in the sample specify the same CDR3. V gene TRBV5-6 combines with J gene TRBJ2-1; 7 bases agree with TRBD1. Germline CDR1 SGHDT, CDR2 YYEEEE. The CDR3 is 15 residues long. The CDR3 nucleotides read TGTGCCAGCAGCGGTACAGGGGAAGACTACAACGAGCAGTTCTTC. Amino acid sequence: CASSGTGEDYNEQFF.

The V and J genes are TRBV19 and TRBJ1-5; tentatively, D is TRBD1 (5 bases). Trimming shortened V by 10 bases and J by 5 bases, and 12 bases separated the two germline ends. The CDR3 spans 12 residues. CDR1 is LNHDA, CDR2 SQIVND, per germline (reference sequence). The CDR3 nucleotides read TGTGCCACTAGGCAGGGCTATCAGCCCCAGCATTTT. This sequence encodes CATRQGYQPQHF.

There are a few counts of this clone. The rearrangement links TRBV7-2 to TRBJ1-1; D gene unclear. In germline, CDR1 is SGHTA, CDR2 FQGNSA. The V and J ends lost 4 bases and 2 bases respectively, with 11 bases between them. This CDR3 has 14 amino acids. The CDR3 coding sequence is TGTGCCAGCAGCTCCCAGAGGCATAACACTGAAGCTTTCTTT. This encodes CASSSQRHNTEAFF. Complete variable domain (other parts from reference TRBV7-2 and TRBJ1-1): GAGVSQSPSNKVTEKGKDVELRCDPISGHTALYWYRQSLGQGLEFLIYFQGNSAPDKSGLPSDRFSAERTGGSVSTLTIQRTQQEDSAVYLCASSSQRHNTEAFFGQGTRLTVV.

This clone was recorded many times. V is TRBV12-3 or TRBV12-4 and J is TRBJ2-1; 7 bases match TRBD1. This CDR3 spans 13 amino acids. V lost 7 bases and J lost 5; bases outside the gene matches: 5. DNA of the CDR3: TGTGCCAGCACGCGGACAGGAGACAATGAGCAGTTCTTC. It encodes CASTRTGDNEQFF.